A single sample is the source of the 2 T cell receptor beta chains below, sequenced in a study of cytomegalovirus exposure and HLA in healthy donors. The PCR made use of 60 Vbeta and 13 Jbeta primers. Measured with immunoSEQ multiplex PCR; TCRdb has only the in-frame clones, and not every one. The table lists approximately 110,000 clones, 15% of them singletons, with 1.9% in the top ten. The sequenced sample consisted of PBMCs. The receptors stem from a young woman in good health and CMV-seronegative.

The J gene is TRBJ2-3, the V gene TRBV12-1; TRBD2, the table's D call, lacks a check against the DNA. TRBV12-1 is a recognized pseudogene. The CDR3 has 18 amino acids. The CDR3 nucleotides read TGTGCCAGCAGCCTCCGGCGGGGAGTTGTCTGTAGCACAGATACGCAGTATTTT. It specifies CASSLRRGVVCSTDTQYF.

There are a few counts of this clone. The junction and the germline gene differ at one end; a read error may be behind it. V gene TRBV5-1 combines with J gene TRBJ2-4; TRBD1 aligns across 8 bases. This CDR3 comprises 13 residues. CDR1 and CDR2 from the germline V gene are SGHRS and YFSETQ. The CDR3, as DNA: TGCGCCAGCAGTCGAACATCCGGGACAGGCTTATCCTTC. Its translation is CASSRTSGTGLSF.